This T cell receptor (beta chain) was sequenced in a study of Ad26.COV2.S vaccination and SARS-CoV-2 variants. Study results and caveats: TCR breadth and depth estimates may have understated total T cell responses.

Germline lookup yields CDR1 LNHDA and CDR2 SQIVND (reference sequence). Trimming cost V 5 bases and J 7 bases, with 21 bases left between them. The CDR3 has 16 amino acids. As to treatment: roughly 20 received Ad26.COV2.S at low or high dose, single or two shots; several received placebo; per-sample allocation not given. Vaccine and placebo recipients were sampled on day 63 after the first injection. An Ad26 vector that expressed Wuhan-strain SARS-CoV-2 spike constituted the vaccine. The method was immunoSEQ multiplex PCR; TCRdb's version includes in-frame clones alone and lacks a portion of them. The sample shows roughly 680,000 clones, approximately 88% of them seen only once. On this clone: Antigen unknown.

V is TRBV19 and J is TRBJ2-1; weak D call: TRBD1 (6 bases). The TCR sequence derives from a person aged 18-60 years who received the Ad26.COV2.S COVID-19 vaccine or a placebo. The sample was peripheral blood, taken in a trial of Ad26.COV2.S vaccine versus placebo. The DNA for the CDR3 is TGTGCCAGTAGTCAGAGATCGGCAGGGGTCCAGAATGAGCAGTTCTTC. This sequence encodes CASSQRSAGVQNEQFF.